This TCR beta chain appears in the sequencing data of a study of human T cells and chemical hapten exposure. Study information: All through the approximately 25-week study, the scalp of each patient received diphenylcyclopropenone doses weekly.

This clonotype was seen ten or more times. TCRdb redid the calling of the RACE reads with MiXCR, one entry per CDR3 protein. The sample lists over 65,000 distinct CDR3 sequences, about 9.9% occurring once. Regarding time point: patch test 2, 6 weeks after DPC sensitization. Treatment in this sample: therapeutic diphenylcyclopropenone sensitization with weekly scalp DPC. Blood draws preceded each patch test application. Trimming removed 3 bases from V and 3 bases from J, with 14 bases in between. Per germline, CDR1 KGHDR and CDR2 SFDVKD. This CDR3 is 15 amino acids long. Sequenced here: whole blood, sampled in connection with sensitization to the hapten diphenylcyclopropenone (DPC). The sequence came from a man younger than 30 with alopecia areata. Some clones in this sample may be carry-over from other donors' samples. The chain carries TRBV24-1 and TRBJ2-7; D is possibly TRBD1 (5 bases). CDR3 in DNA: TGTGCCACCAGTGATCCAGGGCGCCCCTACTACGAGCAGTACTTC. Translation: CATSDPGRPYYEQYF.